The clone carrying this T cell receptor beta chain was seen once. The antigen remains undetermined. Per germline, CDR1 SQVTM and CDR2 ANQGSEA. The CDR3 is 14 amino acids. The V segment lost 2 bases and the J segment 5 bases; nucleotides outside the gene matches: 5. Profiling relied on immunoSEQ multiplex PCR, and the TCRdb table lists in-frame clones only, not all of them. The table has 95,000 to 150,000 clones, 85% to 90% seen once; the top ten hold about 7.8%. This sample stems from a study of T cell responses to AZD1222 COVID-19 vaccine. Study-wide points: In the spike-specific TCR repertoire, nearly half reportedly target unmutated variant regions. Donors, mostly white British, included more females; clonal diversity was possibly underestimated. Baseline testing showed seropositivity in only five or six AZD1222 recipients. Increases in Spike-specific TCR breadth and depth were seen after two AZD1222 doses.

The TCR sequence derives from an adult in good health. The chain carries TRBV29-1 and TRBJ2-5; 10 nucleotides agree with TRBD2. This sample comprised peripheral blood, obtained on day 0 of AZD1222 vaccination. CDR3 DNA sequence: TGCAGCGTTGAACTAGCGGGGGCCGGGGAGACCCAGTACTTC. Translating gives CSVELAGAGETQYF.